The entry that follows covers one TCR beta chain sequence. Antigen unknown. The data belong to a study of OX40 agonist ivuxolimab in advanced cancers. Study-wide findings and caveats: Average numbers of expanded clones were greater in CD8+ T cells than in CD4+.

Assay used: immunoSEQ multiplex PCR; TCRdb lists only in-frame clones, some missing. The table includes tens of thousands of clones, more than 75% detected once. Trimming took off 5 bases at V and 0 bases at J, with 7 bases between the two ends. This CDR3 has 13 residues. Germline CDR1 is SGHAT and CDR2 is FQNNGV. This sequence was found in an adult with an advanced solid tumor such as melanoma, head and neck, liver or kidney cancer. The chain combines TRBV11-2 with TRBJ1-1, with D perhaps matching TRBD1 (5 bases). The sample was CD4+ or CD8+ T cells sorted from blood, taken in a trial of the OX40 agonist ivuxolimab. CDR3 sequence: CASSEGLNTEAFF. The CDR3 DNA reads TGTGCCAGCAGCGAGGGACTGAACACTGAAGCTTTCTTT.